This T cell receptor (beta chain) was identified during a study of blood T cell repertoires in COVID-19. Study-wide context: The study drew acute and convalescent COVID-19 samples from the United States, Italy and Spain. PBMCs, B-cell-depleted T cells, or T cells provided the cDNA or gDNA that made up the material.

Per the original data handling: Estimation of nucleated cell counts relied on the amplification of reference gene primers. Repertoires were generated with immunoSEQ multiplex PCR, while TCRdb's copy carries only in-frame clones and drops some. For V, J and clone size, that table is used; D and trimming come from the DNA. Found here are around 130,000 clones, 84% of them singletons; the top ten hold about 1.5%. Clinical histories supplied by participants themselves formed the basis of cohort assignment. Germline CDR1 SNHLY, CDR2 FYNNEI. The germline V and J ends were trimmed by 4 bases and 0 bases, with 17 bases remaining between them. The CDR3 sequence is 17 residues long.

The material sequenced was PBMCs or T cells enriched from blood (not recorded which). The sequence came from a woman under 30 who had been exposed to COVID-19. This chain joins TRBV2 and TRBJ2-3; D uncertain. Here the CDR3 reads CASSAPGGGSSTDTQYF. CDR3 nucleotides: TGTGCCAGCAGTGCCCCGGGTGGCGGATCTAGCACAGATACGCAGTATTTT.